The 17 T cell receptor beta chains listed next were all sequenced from one sample in a study of T cells after yellow fever vaccination (dated by TCRdb to between 2019 and 2020). The library came from 5' RACE. The sample was run on an Illumina HiSeq 2500. TCRdb redid the processing of the public reads, applying fastp at Q25 and MiXCR, and retained in-frame beta chains. Every CDR3 protein is listed once, alongside the most common genes and DNA of its rows. The sample table holds 230,000 or so distinct CDR3 sequences, of which approximately 6.7% were seen once. More than 0.85% of the sample is in the top ten clones. The treatment or condition label corresponds to: live attenuated yellow fever vaccine strain. The sequenced sample was CD4+ T cells sorted from PBMCs, obtained on the day of the yellow fever booster vaccination. The receptors were gathered from a man aged 30 to 45 who received the YFV17D yellow fever vaccine.

This clonotype was counted only a few times. The chain recombines TRBV5-1 with TRBJ2-1; 11 bases align to TRBD2. V lost 3 bases and J lost 6; bases outside the gene matches: 2. Germline V gives CDR1 SGHRS, CDR2 YFSETQ. The CDR3 has 14 amino acids. The CDR3 DNA sequence: TGCGCCAGCAGCTCCGGGACTAGCGGCAATGAGCAGTTCTTC. Residues: CASSSGTSGNEQFF.

This clonotype came up many times. This chain links TRBV4-1 with TRBJ2-1, with TRBD2 matching over 7 bases. This CDR3 contains 15 residues. V was clipped by 3 bases and J by 8 bases; unmatched bases: 10. The germline CDR1 and CDR2 sequences are MGHRA and YSYEKL. CDR3 DNA sequence: TGCGCCAGCAGCCACCGCGGGAGCCCTGTAGATGAGCAGTTCTTC. Translation gives CASSHRGSPVDEQFF.

This clonotype was seen at least ten times. The rearrangement links TRBV14 to TRBJ2-1; 8 bases map to TRBD2. CDR3 size: 15 residues. J gave up 4 bases and V 4 bases, and 6 bases lay outside the gene matches. Germline-derived CDR1 and CDR2 are SGHDN and FVKESK. This CDR3 is CASSLSGSGYNEQFF. Here the CDR3 DNA reads TGTGCCAGCAGCCTAAGCGGGAGTGGTTACAATGAGCAGTTCTTC. Full variable domain (remainder filled in from reference TRBV14 and TRBJ2-1): EAGVTQFPSHSVIEKGQTVTLRCDPISGHDNLYWYRRVMGKEIKFLLHFVKESKQDESGMPNNRFLAERTGGTYSTLKVQPAELEDSGVYFCASSLSGSGYNEQFFGPGTRLTVL.

This clonotype was recorded at least ten times. This chain links TRBV7-2 with TRBJ2-3; 8 nucleotides agree with TRBD2. This CDR3 comprises 14 residues. From germline, CDR1 is SGHTA and CDR2 FQGNSA. J lost 9 bases, V lost 0 bases, and 5 bases had no gene match. CDR3 amino acids: CASSLAGGGGTQYF. CDR3 nucleotide sequence: TGTGCCAGCAGCTTAGCCGGGGGGGGCGGGACGCAGTATTTT.

This clonotype was seen more than once but under ten times. The V and J genes are TRBV4-3 and TRBJ2-7, with D possibly TRBD1 on 6 matching bases. Per germline, CDR1 LGHNA and CDR2 YSLEER. V was clipped by 1 base and J by 4 bases, with 8 bases between them. This CDR3 region has 13 residues. DNA for the CDR3: TGCGCCAGCAGCCAAGCCGACAGGTACGAGCAGTACTTC. The encoded protein is CASSQADRYEQYF.

This chain uses TRBV28 with TRBJ2-1, with 9 bases identical to TRBD2. Looked up from germline, CDR1 is MDHEN and CDR2 is SYDVKM. Unmatched junction bases numbered 12, after V lost 2 bases and J lost 10 bases. The CDR3 spans 16 residues. Here the CDR3 DNA reads TGTGCCAGCAGTTTAGGGAAGTCTAGCGGGGTTCCGGAGCAGTTCTTC. Encoded protein: CASSLGKSSGVPEQFF.

This clonotype was observed at least ten times. This rearrangement joins TRBV9 to TRBJ2-1, with D tentatively TRBD1 (6 bases). CDR3 length equals 13 residues. Germline loops: CDR1 SGDLS, CDR2 YYNGEE. The V end lost 0 bases, the J end lost 8 bases, and 9 bases lay between the germline ends. The CDR3 region is CASSVGRGDEQFF. CDR3 nucleotide sequence: TGTGCCAGCAGCGTAGGCAGGGGCGATGAGCAGTTCTTC.

This clonotype was seen repeatedly, ten times or more. The DNA is left out, because the CDR3 cannot be placed on it with certainty; the CDR3 is given as TCRdb lists it. This chain joins TRBV29-1 and TRBJ2-7; no check of the table's D call, TRBD1, against the DNA was made. A total of 11 residues make up the CDR3, ends included. CDR1 SQVTM and CDR2 ANQGSEA come from the germline V gene. CDR3 amino acids: CSVGDGTGGLF.

This clonotype turned up a few times. The chain has TRBV5-4 and TRBJ2-1, with D possibly matching TRBD2 (5 bases). The CDR3 has 15 residues. The V and J ends lost 2 bases and 1 base respectively, with 10 bases between them. Germline CDR1 and CDR2: SGHNT and YYREEE (reference sequence). CDR3 coding DNA: TGTGCCAGCAGCTTAACGGGGAGATCCTACAATGAGCAGTTCTTC. This codes for CASSLTGRSYNEQFF.

This clonotype was seen at least ten times. The CDR3 loop is CASRGRDRSYNEQFF. The CDR3 DNA sequence: TGTGCCAGCAGGGGGAGGGACAGGTCTTACAATGAGCAGTTCTTC. The chain links TRBV28 to TRBJ2-1, with TRBD1 as a possible D gene (8 bases). Germline V gene sequence: CDR1 MDHEN, CDR2 SYDVKM. Between the trimmed V and J ends, which lost 6 bases and 4 bases, there was a span of 16 bases. This CDR3 is built from 15 residues. Complete variable domain (other parts from reference TRBV28 and TRBJ2-1): DVKVTQSSRYLVKRTGEKVFLECVQDMDHENMFWYRQDPGLGLRLIYFSYDVKMKEKGDIPEGYSVSREKKERFSLILESASTNQTSMYLCASRGRDRSYNEQFFGPGTRLTVL.

Ten or more counts support this clonotype. CDR3 loop: CASGYYEQYF. The CDR3 nucleotides read TGTGCCAGCGGATACTACGAGCAGTACTTC. The chain employs TRBV6-5 and TRBJ2-7; D is unclear. This CDR3 spans 10 amino acids. V lost 8 bases and J 3 bases, leaving 5 bases between the germline ends. Per the germline V gene, CDR1 is MNHEY and CDR2 is SVGAGI.

There are a few counts of this clonotype. The rearrangement links TRBV11-2 to TRBJ2-2; D is ambiguous. The ends were cut back, 0 bases at V and 2 bases at J, with 13 bases in the middle. Germline V gene data show CDR1 as SGHAT and CDR2 as FQNNGV. The CDR3 totals 17 residues. DNA for the CDR3: TGTGCCAGCAGCTTAGAGTATCCGGGCCCAAACACCGGGGAGCTGTTTTTT. Protein sequence: CASSLEYPGPNTGELFF.

The chain has TRBV27 and TRBJ2-3; 8 positions match TRBD2. The junction had 8 bases not matched to a gene; V was cut back by 7 bases and J by 5 bases. This CDR3 has 14 residues. CDR1 MNHEY and CDR2 SMNVEV come from the germline V gene (reference sequence). The CDR3: CASITGGPIDTQYF. The DNA for the CDR3 is TGTGCCAGCATTACGGGAGGGCCAATAGATACGCAGTATTTT.

V gene TRBV20-1 combines with J gene TRBJ2-3; 7 bases align to TRBD2. J was trimmed by 2 bases and V by 5 bases; bases with no gene match: 4. This CDR3 has 13 residues. From germline, CDR1 is DFQATT and CDR2 SNEGSKA (reference sequence). CDR3 bases: TGCAGTGCTCCTCGGGGGGTCACAGATACGCAGTATTTT. The encoded protein is CSAPRGVTDTQYF.

This clonotype came up many times. The chain has TRBV6-2 or TRBV6-3 and TRBJ2-5; 10 bases fit TRBD2. Losses at the gene ends were 8 bases for V and 3 bases for J; bases not matched to a gene: 9. The CDR3 totals 15 residues. Germline values: CDR1 MNHEY, CDR2 SVGEGT. CDR3 sequence reads: CASWSWTSGKETQYF. CDR3 sequence (DNA): TGTGCCAGCTGGTCTTGGACTAGCGGAAAAGAGACCCAGTACTTC.

This clonotype occurred a few times. The chain is built from TRBV7-6 and TRBJ2-2; D ambiguous. Trimming shortened V by 6 bases and J by 8 bases, and 7 bases separated the two germline ends. CDR1 and CDR2 (germline): SGHVS, FNYEAQ. The CDR3 covers 11 residues. The CDR3 protein is CASRLFGELFF. CDR3 DNA: TGTGCCAGCAGACTATTTGGGGAGCTGTTTTTT. Supplemented by reference TRBV7-6 and TRBJ2-2, the full variable domain reads GAGVSQSPRYKVTKRGQDVALRCDPISGHVSLYWYRQALGQGPEFLTYFNYEAQQDKSGLPNDRFSAERPEGSISTLTIQRTEQRDSAMYRCASRLFGELFFGEGSRLTVL.

CDR3 DNA: TGTGCTAGTGGTTTGATGATCGGGGATGAGACCCAGTACTTC. It yields the protein CASGLMIGDETQYF. The gene calls are TRBV12-5 and TRBJ2-5; D is possibly TRBD2 (5 bases). Trimming removed 2 bases from V and 5 bases from J, with 12 bases in between. Germline-derived CDR1 and CDR2 are LGHNT and FRNRAP. This CDR3 comprises 14 residues. Complete variable domain (other parts from reference TRBV12-5 and TRBJ2-5): DARVTQTPRHKVTEMGQEVTMRCQPILGHNTVFWYRQTMMQGLELLAYFRNRAPLDDSGMPKDRFSAEMPDATLATLKIQPSEPRDSAVYFCASGLMIGDETQYFGPGTRLLVL.